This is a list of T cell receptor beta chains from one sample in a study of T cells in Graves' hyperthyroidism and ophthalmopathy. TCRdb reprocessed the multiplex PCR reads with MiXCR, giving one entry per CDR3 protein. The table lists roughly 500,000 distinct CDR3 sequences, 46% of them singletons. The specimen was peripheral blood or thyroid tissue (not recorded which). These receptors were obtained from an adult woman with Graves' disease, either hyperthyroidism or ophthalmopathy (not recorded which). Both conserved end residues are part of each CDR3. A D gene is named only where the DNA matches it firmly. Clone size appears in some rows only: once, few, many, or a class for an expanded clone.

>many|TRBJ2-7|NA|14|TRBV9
TGTGCCAGCAGCACAACGACTGGGCCTCTCGAGCAGTACTTC
CASSTTTGPLEQYF
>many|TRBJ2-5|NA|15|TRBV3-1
TGTGCCAGCAGCCAACTAGGGGGTATCCAAGAGACCCAGTACTTC
CASSQLGGIQETQYF
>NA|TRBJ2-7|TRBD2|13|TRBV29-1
TGCAGCGTGTCAGGGACTAATTCCTACGAGCAGTACTTC
CSVSGTNSYEQYF
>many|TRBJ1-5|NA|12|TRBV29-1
TGCAGCGTTGAAGATCGGGGTCAGCCCCAGCATTTT
CSVEDRGQPQHF
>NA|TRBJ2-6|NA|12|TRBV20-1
TGCAGTGTCAACCGGCTGGCCAACGTCCTGACTTTC
CSVNRLANVLTF
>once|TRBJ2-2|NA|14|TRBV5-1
TGCGCCAGCAGCTTTAGAATGCTGACCGGGGAGCTGTTTTTT
CASSFRMLTGELFF
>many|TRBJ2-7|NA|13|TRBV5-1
TGCGCCAGCAGCTACGACGGGGCACGGGAGCAGTACTTC
CASSYDGAREQYF
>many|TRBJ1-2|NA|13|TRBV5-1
TGCGCCAGCAGCTTGGGACAGAACTATGGCTACACCTTC
CASSLGQNYGYTF
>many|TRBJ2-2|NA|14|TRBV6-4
TGTGCCAGCAGTTTGGACGAGAACACCGGGGAGCTGTTTTTT
CASSLDENTGELFF
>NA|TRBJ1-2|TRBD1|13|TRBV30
TGTGCCTGGGGGACAGGGCACAACTATGGCTACACCTTC
CAWGTGHNYGYTF
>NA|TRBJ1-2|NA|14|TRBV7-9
TGTGCCAGCAGCTTAGGAGCGGGGAGCTATGGCTACACCTTC
CASSLGAGSYGYTF
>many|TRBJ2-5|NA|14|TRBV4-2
TGTGCCAGCAGCCGGGGACTCTCACGAGAGACCCAGTACTTC
CASSRGLSRETQYF